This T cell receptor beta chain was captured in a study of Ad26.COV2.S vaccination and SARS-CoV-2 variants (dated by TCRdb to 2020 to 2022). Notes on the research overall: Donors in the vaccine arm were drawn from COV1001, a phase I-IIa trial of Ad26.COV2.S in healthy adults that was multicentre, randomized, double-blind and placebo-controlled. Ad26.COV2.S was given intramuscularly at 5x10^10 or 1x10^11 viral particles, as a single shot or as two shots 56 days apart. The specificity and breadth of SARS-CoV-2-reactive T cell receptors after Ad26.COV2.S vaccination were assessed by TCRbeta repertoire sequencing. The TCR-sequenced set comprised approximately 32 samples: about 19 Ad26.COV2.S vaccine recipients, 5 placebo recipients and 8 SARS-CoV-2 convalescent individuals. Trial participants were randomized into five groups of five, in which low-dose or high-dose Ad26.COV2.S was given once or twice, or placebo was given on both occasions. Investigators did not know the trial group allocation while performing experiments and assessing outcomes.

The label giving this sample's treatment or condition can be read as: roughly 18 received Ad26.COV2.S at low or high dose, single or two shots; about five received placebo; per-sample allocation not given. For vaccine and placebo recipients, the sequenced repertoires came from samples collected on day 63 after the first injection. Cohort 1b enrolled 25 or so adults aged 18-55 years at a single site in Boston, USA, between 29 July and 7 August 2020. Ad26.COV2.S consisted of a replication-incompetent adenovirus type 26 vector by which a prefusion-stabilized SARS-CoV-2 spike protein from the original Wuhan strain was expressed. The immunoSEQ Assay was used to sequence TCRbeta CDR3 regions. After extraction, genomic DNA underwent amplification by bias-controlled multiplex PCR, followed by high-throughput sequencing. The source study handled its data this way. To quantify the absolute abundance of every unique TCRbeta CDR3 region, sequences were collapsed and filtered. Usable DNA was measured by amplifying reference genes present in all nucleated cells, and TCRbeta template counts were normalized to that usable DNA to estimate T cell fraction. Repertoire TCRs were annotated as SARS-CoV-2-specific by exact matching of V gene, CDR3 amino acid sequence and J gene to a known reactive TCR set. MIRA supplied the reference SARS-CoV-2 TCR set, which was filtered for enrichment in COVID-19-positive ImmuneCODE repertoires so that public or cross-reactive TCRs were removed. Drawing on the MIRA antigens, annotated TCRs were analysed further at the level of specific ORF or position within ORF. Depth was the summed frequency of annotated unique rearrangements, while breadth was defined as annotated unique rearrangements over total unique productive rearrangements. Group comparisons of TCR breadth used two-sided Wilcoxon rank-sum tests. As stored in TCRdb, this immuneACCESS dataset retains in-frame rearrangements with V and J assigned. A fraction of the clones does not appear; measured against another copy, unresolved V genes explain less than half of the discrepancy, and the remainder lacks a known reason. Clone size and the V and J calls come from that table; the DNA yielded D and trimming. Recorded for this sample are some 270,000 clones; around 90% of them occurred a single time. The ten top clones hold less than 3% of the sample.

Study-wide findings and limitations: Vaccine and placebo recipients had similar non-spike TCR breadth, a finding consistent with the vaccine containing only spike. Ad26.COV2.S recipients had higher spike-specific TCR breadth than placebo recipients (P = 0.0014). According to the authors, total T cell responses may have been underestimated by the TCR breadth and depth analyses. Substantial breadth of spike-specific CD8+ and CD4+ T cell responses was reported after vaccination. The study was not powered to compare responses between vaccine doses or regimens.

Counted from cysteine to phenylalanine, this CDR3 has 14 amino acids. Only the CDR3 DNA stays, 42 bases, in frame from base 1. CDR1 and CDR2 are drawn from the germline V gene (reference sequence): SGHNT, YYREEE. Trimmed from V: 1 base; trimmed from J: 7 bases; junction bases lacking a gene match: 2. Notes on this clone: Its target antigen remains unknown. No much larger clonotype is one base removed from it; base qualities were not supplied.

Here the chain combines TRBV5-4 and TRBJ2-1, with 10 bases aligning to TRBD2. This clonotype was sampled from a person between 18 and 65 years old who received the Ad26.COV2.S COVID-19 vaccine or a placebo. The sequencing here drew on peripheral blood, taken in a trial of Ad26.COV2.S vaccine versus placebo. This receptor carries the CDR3 CASSLQLAGNEQFF. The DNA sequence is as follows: TGTGCCAGCAGCTTGCAACTAGCGGGAAATGAGCAGTTCTTC.